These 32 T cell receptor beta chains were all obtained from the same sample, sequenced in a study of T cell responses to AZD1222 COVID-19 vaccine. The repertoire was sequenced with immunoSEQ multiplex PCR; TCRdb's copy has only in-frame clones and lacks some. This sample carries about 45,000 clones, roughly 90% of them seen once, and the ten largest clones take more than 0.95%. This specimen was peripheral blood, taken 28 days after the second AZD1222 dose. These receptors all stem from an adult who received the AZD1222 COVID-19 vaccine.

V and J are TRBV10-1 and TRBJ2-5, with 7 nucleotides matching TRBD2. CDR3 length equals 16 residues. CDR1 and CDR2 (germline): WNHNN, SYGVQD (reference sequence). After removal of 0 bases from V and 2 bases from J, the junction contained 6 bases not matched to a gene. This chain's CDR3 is CASSESRSSGQETQYF. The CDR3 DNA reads TGCGCCAGCAGTGAGTCTAGGTCTAGCGGACAAGAGACCCAGTACTTC.

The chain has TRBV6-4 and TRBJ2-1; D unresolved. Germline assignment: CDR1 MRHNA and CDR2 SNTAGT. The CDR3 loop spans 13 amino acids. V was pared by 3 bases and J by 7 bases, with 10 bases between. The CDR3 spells CASSEGTRNEQFF. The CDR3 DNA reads TGTGCCAGCAGTGAAGGAACAAGAAATGAGCAGTTCTTC.

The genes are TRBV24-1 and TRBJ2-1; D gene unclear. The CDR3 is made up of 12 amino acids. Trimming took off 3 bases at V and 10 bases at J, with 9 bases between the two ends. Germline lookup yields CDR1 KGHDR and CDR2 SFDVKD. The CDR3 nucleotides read TGTGCCACCAGTGATCCATTCAGGGAGCAGTTCTTC. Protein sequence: CATSDPFREQFF.

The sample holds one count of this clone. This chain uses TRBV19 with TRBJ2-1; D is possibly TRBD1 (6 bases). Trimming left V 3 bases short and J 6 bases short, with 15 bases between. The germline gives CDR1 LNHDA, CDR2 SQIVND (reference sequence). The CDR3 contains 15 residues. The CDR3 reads CASSILQGRFNEQFF. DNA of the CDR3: TGTGCCAGTAGTATTCTACAGGGTAGGTTCAATGAGCAGTTCTTC.

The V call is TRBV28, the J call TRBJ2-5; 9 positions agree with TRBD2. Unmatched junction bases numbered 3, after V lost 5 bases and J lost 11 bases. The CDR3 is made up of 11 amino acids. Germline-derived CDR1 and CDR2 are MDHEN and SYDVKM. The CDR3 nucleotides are TGTGCCAGCAGTCTAGCGGGGACACAGTACTTC. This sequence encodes CASSLAGTQYF.

CDR3 nucleotides: TGTGCCAGCAGTTACTCGAGCTTTGGTTTAGACTACGAGCAGTACTTC. Its translation: CASSYSSFGLDYEQYF. The rearrangement joins TRBV6-5 to TRBJ2-7; the D is unclear. The CDR3 consists of 16 residues. The V end was cut by 0 bases, the J end by 3 bases, with 15 bases between. Germline CDR1 reads MNHEY; CDR2 reads SVGAGI.

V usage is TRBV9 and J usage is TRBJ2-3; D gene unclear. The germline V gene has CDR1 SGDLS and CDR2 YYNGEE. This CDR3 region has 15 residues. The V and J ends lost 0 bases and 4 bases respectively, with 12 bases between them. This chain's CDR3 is CASSVGGYVADTQYF. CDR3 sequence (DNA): TGTGCCAGCAGCGTAGGAGGCTATGTCGCAGATACGCAGTATTTT.

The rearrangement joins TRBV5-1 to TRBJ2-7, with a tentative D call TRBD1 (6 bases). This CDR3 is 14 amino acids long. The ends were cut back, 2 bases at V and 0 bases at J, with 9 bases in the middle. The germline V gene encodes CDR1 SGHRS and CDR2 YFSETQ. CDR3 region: CASSFTGSSYEQYF. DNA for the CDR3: TGCGCCAGCAGCTTCACAGGGAGCTCCTACGAGCAGTACTTC.

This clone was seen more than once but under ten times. In DNA form, the CDR3 reads TGTGCCAGCAGCTTAGGCGGAGGGGCCAAGGCTCGCTCCTACGAGCAGTACTTC. Translated: CASSLGGGAKARSYEQYF. The chain couples TRBV13 to TRBJ2-7; possibly TRBD2 for D (6 bases). The CDR3 is 18 residues long. The germline CDR1 and CDR2 sequences are PRHDT and FYEKMQ (reference sequence). Trimming took off 0 bases at V and 0 bases at J, with 18 bases between the two ends.

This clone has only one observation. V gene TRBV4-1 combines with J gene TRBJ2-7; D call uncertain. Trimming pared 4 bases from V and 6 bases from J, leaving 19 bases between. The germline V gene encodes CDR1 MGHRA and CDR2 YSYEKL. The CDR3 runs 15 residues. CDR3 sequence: CASSRERHPPGEQYF. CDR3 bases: TGCGCCAGCAGCCGAGAGAGACACCCTCCGGGCGAGCAGTACTTC.

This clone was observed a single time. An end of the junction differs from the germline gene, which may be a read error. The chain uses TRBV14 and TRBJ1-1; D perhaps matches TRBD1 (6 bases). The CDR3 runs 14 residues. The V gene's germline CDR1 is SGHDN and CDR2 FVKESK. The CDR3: CASSQVQGNSEAFF. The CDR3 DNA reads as TGTGCCAGCAGCCAAGTCCAGGGGAACTCTGAAGCTTTCTTT.

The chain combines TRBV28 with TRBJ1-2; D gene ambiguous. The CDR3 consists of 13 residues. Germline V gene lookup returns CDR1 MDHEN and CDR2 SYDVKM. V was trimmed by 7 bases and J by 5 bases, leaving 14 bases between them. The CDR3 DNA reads TGTGCCAGCACCCTCATGGTGGGATATGGCTACACCTTC. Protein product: CASTLMVGYGYTF.

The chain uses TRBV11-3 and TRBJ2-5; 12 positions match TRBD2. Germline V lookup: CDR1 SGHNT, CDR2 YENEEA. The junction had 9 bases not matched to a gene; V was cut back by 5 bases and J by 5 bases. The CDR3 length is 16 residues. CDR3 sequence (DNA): TGTGCCAGCAGCCGACGGACTAGCGGGGTTGGGGAGACCCAGTACTTC. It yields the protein CASSRRTSGVGETQYF.

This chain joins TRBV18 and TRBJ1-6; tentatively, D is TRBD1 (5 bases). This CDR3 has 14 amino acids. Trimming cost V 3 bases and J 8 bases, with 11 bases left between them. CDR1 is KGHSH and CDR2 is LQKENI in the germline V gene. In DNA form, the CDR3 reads TGTGCCAGCTCACCCGGGGGAAGGGATTCACCCCTCCACTTT. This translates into CASSPGGRDSPLHF.

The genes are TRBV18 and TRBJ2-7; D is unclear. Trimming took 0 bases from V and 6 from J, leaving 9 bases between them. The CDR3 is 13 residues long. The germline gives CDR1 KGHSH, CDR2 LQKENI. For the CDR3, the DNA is TGTGCCAGCTCACCACCGTCGGATCTCGAGCAGTACTTC. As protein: CASSPPSDLEQYF.

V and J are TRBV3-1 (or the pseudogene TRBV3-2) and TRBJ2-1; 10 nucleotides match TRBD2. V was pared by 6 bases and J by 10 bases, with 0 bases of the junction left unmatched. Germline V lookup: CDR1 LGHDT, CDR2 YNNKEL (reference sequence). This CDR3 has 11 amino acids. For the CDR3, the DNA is TGTGCCAGCAGACTAGCGGGAGAGCAGTTCTTC. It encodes CASRLAGEQFF.

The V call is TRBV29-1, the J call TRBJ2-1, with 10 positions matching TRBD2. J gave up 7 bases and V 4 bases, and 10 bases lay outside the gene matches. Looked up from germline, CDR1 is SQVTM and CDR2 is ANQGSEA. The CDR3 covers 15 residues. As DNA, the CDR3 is TGCAGCGTTGTGACTAGCGGGTCCCTCTGGAATGAGCAGTTCTTC. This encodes CSVVTSGSLWNEQFF.

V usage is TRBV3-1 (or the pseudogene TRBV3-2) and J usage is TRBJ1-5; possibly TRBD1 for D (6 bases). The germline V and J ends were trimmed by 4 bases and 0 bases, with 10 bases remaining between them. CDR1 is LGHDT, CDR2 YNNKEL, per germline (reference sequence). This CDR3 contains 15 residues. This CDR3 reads CASSLTGFSNQPQHF. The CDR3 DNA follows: TGTGCCAGCAGCCTTACAGGGTTTAGCAATCAGCCCCAGCATTTT.

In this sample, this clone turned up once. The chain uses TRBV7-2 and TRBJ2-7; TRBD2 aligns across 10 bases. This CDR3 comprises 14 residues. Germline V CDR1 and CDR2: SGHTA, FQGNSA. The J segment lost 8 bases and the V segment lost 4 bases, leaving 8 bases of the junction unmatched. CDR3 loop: CASSSTLAGVQQYF. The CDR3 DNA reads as TGTGCCAGCAGCTCTACCCTAGCGGGAGTCCAGCAGTACTTC.

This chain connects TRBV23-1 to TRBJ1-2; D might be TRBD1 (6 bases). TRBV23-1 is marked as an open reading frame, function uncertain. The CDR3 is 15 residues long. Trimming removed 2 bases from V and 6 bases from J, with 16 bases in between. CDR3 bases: TGCGCCAGCAGTCAACCCAGGGGAGAATGTAATGGCTACACCTTC. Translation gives CASSQPRGECNGYTF.

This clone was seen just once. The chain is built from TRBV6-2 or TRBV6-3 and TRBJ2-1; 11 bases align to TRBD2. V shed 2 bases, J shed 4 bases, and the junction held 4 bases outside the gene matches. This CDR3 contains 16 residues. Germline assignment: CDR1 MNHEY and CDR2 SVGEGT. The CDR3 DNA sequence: TGTGCCAGCAGTTACGTGACTAGCGGGACGTACAATGAGCAGTTCTTC. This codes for CASSYVTSGTYNEQFF.

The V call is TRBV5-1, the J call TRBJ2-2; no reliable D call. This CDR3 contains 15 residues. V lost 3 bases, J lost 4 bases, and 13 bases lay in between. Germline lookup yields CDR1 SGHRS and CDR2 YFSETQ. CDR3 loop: CASSSDPWGTGELFF. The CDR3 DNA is TGCGCCAGCAGCTCGGACCCATGGGGCACCGGGGAGCTGTTTTTT.

For the CDR3, the DNA is TGTGCCAGCAGTTATGGATCCGCTTCACCCCTCCACTTT. It translates to CASSYGSASPLHF. The chain employs TRBV6-5 and TRBJ1-6; D is undetermined. The V and J ends lost 3 bases and 9 bases respectively, with 9 bases between them. CDR3 length: 13 residues. The germline V gene encodes CDR1 MNHEY and CDR2 SVGAGI.

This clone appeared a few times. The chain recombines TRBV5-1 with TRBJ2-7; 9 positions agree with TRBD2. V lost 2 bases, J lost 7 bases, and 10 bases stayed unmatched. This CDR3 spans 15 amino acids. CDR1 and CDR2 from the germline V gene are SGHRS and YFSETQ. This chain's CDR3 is CASSLPGLAAGEQYF. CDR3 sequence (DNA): TGCGCCAGCAGCTTACCGGGACTAGCAGCGGGGGAGCAGTACTTC. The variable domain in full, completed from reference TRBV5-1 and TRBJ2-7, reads KAGVTQTPRYLIKTRGQQVTLSCSPISGHRSVSWYQQTPGQGLQFLFEYFSETQRNKGNFPGRFSGRQFSNSRSEMNVSTLELGDSALYLCASSLPGLAAGEQYFGPGTRLTVT.

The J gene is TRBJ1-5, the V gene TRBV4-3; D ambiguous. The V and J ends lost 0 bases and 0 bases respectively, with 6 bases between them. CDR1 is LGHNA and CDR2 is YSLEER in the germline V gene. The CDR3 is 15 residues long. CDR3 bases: TGCGCCAGCAGCCAAGACGCAGATAGCAATCAGCCCCAGCATTTT. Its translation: CASSQDADSNQPQHF.

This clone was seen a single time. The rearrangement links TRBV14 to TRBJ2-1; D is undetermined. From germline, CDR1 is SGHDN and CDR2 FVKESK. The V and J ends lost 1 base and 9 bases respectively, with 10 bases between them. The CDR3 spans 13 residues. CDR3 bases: TGTGCCAGCAGCCAAGCCCGGGTAGGTGAGCAGTTCTTC. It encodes CASSQARVGEQFF.

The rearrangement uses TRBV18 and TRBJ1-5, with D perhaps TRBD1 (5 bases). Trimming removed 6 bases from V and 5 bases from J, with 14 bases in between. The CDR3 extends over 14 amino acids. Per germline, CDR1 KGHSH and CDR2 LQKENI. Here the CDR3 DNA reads TGTGCCAGCTCGGCGGGGGGAATGGATCAGCCCCAGCATTTT. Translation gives CASSAGGMDQPQHF.

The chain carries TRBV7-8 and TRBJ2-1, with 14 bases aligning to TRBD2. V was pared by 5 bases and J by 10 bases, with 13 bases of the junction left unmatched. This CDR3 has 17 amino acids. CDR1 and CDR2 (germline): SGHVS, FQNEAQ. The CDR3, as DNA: TGTGCCAGCAGCATGAGGCCGACTAGCGGGAGGGCCGGGGAGCAGTTCTTC. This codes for CASSMRPTSGRAGEQFF.

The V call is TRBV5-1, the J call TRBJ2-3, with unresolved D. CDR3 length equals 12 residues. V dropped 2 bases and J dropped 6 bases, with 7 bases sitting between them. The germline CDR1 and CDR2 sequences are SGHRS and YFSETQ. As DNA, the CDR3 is TGCGCCAGCAGCTTAGAGGCGGATACGCAGTATTTT. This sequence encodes CASSLEADTQYF.

CDR3 loop: CASGTARNQPQHF. The CDR3 coding sequence is TGTGCTTCCGGGACAGCCCGCAATCAGCCCCAGCATTTT. V is TRBV6-5 and J is TRBJ1-5; 7 positions match TRBD1. The CDR3 extends over 13 amino acids. Germline assignment: CDR1 MNHEY and CDR2 SVGAGI.

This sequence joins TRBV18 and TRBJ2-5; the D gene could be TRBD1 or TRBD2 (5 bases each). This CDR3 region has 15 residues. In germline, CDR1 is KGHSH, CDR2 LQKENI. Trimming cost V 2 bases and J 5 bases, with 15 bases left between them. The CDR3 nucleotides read TGTGCCAGCTCACCAACCCGGGACCTCGGGGAGACCCAGTACTTC. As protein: CASSPTRDLGETQYF.

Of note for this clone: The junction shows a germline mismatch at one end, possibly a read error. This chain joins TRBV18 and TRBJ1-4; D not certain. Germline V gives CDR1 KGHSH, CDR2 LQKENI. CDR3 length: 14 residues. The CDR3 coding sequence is TGTGCCAGCTCCTACGAGGCGACTAACGAAAAACTGTTTTTT. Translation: CASSYEATNEKLFF. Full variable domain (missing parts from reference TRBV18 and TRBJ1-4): NAGVMQNPRHLVRRRGQEARLRCSPMKGHSHVYWYRQLPEEGLKFMVYLQKENIIDESGMPKERFSAEFPKEGPSILRIQQVVRGDSAAYFCASSYEATNEKLFFGSGTQLSVL.